This TCR beta chain emerged from a study of blood T cell repertoires in COVID-19. On the study more broadly: The cDNA or gDNA used as material had been derived from T cells, B-cell-depleted T cells, or PBMCs.

Assay: immunoSEQ multiplex PCR; the TCRdb copy retains only in-frame clones and omits some. The table shows about 110,000 clones, with roughly 82% occurring only once. The source is a woman between 55 and 75 years old with acute or convalescent COVID-19. The sequencing input was peripheral blood.

CDR3 sequence reads: CASSLSGSPYEQYF. CDR3 sequence (DNA): TGTGCCAGCAGCCTAAGCGGCAGCCCCTACGAGCAGTACTTC. The genes are TRBV13 and TRBJ2-7; possibly TRBD2 for D (5 bases). V lost 5 bases and J lost 2, with 13 bases in between. The CDR3 spans 14 residues. Per germline, CDR1 PRHDT and CDR2 FYEKMQ (reference sequence).